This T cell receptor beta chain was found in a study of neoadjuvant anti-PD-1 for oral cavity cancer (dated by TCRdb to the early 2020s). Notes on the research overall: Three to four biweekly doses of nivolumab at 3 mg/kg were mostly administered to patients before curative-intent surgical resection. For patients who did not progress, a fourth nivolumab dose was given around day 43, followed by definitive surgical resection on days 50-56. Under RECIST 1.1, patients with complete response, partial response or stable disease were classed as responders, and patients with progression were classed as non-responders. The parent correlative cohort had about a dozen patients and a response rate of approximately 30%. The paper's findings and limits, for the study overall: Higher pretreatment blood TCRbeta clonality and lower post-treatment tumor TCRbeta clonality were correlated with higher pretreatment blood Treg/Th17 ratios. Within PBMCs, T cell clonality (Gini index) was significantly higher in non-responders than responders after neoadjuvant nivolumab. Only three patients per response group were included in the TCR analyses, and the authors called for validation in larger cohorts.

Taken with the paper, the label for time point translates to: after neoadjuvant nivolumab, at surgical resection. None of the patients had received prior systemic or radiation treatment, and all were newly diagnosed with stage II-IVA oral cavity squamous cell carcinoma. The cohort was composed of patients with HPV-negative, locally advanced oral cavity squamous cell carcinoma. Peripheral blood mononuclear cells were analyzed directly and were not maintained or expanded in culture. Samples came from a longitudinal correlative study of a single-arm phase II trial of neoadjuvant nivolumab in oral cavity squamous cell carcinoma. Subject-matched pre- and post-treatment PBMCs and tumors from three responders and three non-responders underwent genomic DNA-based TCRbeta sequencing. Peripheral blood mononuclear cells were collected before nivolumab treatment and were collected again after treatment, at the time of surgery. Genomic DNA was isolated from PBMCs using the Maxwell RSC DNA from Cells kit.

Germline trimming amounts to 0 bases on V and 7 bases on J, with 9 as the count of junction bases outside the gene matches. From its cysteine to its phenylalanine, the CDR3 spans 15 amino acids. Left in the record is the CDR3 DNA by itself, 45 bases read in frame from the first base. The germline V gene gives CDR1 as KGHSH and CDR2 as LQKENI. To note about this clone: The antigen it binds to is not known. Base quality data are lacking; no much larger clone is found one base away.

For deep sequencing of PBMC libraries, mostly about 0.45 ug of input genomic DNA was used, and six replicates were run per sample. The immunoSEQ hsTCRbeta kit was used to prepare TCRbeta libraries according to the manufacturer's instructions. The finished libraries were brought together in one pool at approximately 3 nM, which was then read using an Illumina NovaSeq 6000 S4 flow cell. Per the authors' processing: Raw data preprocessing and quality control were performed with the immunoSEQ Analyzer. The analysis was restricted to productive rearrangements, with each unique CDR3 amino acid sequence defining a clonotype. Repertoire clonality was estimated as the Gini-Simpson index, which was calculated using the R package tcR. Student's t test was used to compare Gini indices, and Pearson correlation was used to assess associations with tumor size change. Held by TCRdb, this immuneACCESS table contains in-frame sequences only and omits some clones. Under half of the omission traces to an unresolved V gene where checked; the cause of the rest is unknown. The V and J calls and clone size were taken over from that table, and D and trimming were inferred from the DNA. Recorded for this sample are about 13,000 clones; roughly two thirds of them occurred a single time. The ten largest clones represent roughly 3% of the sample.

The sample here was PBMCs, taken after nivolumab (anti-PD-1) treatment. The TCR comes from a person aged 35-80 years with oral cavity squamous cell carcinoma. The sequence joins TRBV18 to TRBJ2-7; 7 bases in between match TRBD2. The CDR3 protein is CASSPPGAGSREQYF. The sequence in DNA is TGTGCCAGCTCACCACCTGGAGCGGGGTCGAGGGAGCAGTACTTC.